This TCR beta chain was observed in a study of OX40 agonist ivuxolimab in advanced cancers. Study summary: The group had a mean age of 60 years, ranged from 23 to 79, and was around 82% male.

Sequenced by immunoSEQ multiplex PCR; TCRdb stores in-frame clones only, minus some. The table has 7,500 to 10,000 clones, roughly 70% seen once. The study sampled blood at baseline, cycle 4 day 1, and cycle 7 day 1. Remarks on this clone: Its antigen remains unidentified.

General study points: Compared with CD4+, CD8+ T cells on average had more expanded clones.

Germline V lookup: CDR1 ENHRY, CDR2 SYGVKD. Trimming took off 0 bases at V and 11 bases at J, with 6 bases between the two ends. CDR3 size: 11 residues. Material: CD4+ or CD8+ T cells sorted from blood, obtained in a trial of the OX40 agonist ivuxolimab. The V gene is TRBV10-3, the J gene TRBJ2-3; tentatively, D is TRBD1 (6 bases). The source of this sequence is an adult with an advanced solid tumor such as melanoma, head and neck, liver or kidney cancer. CDR3 loop: CAISESDRQYF. CDR3 sequence (DNA): TGTGCCATCAGTGAGTCGGACAGGCAGTATTTT.